The 13 T cell receptor beta chains given below trace back to one sample, sequenced in a study of blood T cell repertoires in COVID-19. The method was immunoSEQ multiplex PCR; TCRdb's version includes in-frame clones alone and lacks a portion of them. This sample has some 180,000 clones, with 90% found just once. Sequencing was done on a sample of peripheral blood. These receptors were taken from a man in his forties or fifties with acute or convalescent COVID-19.

V gene TRBV25-1 combines with J gene TRBJ1-1; 7 nucleotides agree with TRBD1. V dropped 6 bases and J dropped 11; count of bases not matched to a gene: 9. Germline V gene data show CDR1 as MGHDK and CDR2 as SYGVNS. CDR3 size: 12 residues. The CDR3 sequence is CASRAVTGVAFF. CDR3 nucleotides: TGTGCCAGCAGGGCAGTTACAGGGGTTGCTTTCTTT.

This rearrangement joins TRBV3-1 (or the pseudogene TRBV3-2) to TRBJ2-3; 7 positions match TRBD1. Losses at the gene ends were 2 bases for V and 0 bases for J; bases not matched to a gene: 8. This CDR3 contains 17 residues. Germline CDR1 and CDR2: LGHDT and YNNKEL (reference sequence). The CDR3, as DNA: TGTGCCAGCAGCCAAAACCGGGACAGCGTTAGCACAGATACGCAGTATTTT. Translation: CASSQNRDSVSTDTQYF.

The chain has TRBV5-1 and TRBJ2-7; the match to TRBD1 covers 8 bases. V shed 0 bases, J shed 0 bases, and the junction held 2 bases outside the gene matches. From germline, CDR1 is SGHRS and CDR2 YFSETQ. This CDR3 has 15 residues. This CDR3 reads CASSLGDRSSYEQYF. The CDR3 bases are TGCGCCAGCAGCTTGGGGGACAGGAGCTCCTACGAGCAGTACTTC. Drawing the rest from reference TRBV5-1 and TRBJ2-7, the complete variable domain is KAGVTQTPRYLIKTRGQQVTLSCSPISGHRSVSWYQQTPGQGLQFLFEYFSETQRNKGNFPGRFSGRQFSNSRSEMNVSTLELGDSALYLCASSLGDRSSYEQYFGPGTRLTVT.

This rearrangement joins TRBV18 to TRBJ1-3, with D maybe TRBD1 (5 bases). The CDR3 runs 16 residues. With 3 bases removed from V and 0 bases from J, the gap between germline ends came to 12 bases. Germline V lookup: CDR1 KGHSH, CDR2 LQKENI. CDR3: CASSPDRFTSGNTIYF. The CDR3 coding sequence is TGTGCCAGCTCACCCGACAGATTTACCTCTGGAAACACCATATATTTT. Variable domain in full (rest from reference TRBV18 and TRBJ1-3): NAGVMQNPRHLVRRRGQEARLRCSPMKGHSHVYWYRQLPEEGLKFMVYLQKENIIDESGMPKERFSAEFPKEGPSILRIQQVVRGDSAAYFCASSPDRFTSGNTIYFGEGSWLTVV.

The chain carries TRBV6-6 and TRBJ1-5; the D is unclear. CDR1 and CDR2 (germline): MNHNY, SVGAGI (reference sequence). Trimming removed 2 bases at V and 3 bases at J, with 8 bases between. This CDR3 spans 14 amino acids. CDR3 residues: CASSYGSNNQPQHF. CDR3 nucleotide sequence: TGTGCCAGCAGTTACGGGAGCAACAATCAGCCCCAGCATTTT.

The rearrangement uses TRBV6-5 and TRBJ2-1, with 9 bases matching TRBD1. Trimming cost V 6 bases and J 7 bases; bases outside gene matches: 4. The CDR3 loop spans 13 amino acids. Germline values: CDR1 MNHEY, CDR2 SVGAGI. DNA of the CDR3: TGTGCCAGCAGAAGGACAGGGGTGAATGAGCAGTTCTTC. Translating it yields CASRRTGVNEQFF.

This sequence joins TRBV27 and TRBJ1-5; 9 bases are a match to TRBD1. Looked up from germline, CDR1 is MNHEY and CDR2 is SMNVEV (reference sequence). The CDR3 totals 14 residues. V was clipped by 5 bases and J by 4 bases; unmatched bases: 3. This CDR3 reads CASSRGTGNQPQHF. The CDR3 DNA follows: TGTGCCAGCAGTCGAGGGACAGGGAATCAGCCCCAGCATTTT.

This clone has only one observation. The chain recombines TRBV5-1 with TRBJ2-1; TRBD1 matches 7 bases. The CDR3 length is 14 residues. Germline lookup yields CDR1 SGHRS and CDR2 YFSETQ. The V and J ends lost 4 bases and 5 bases, in that order; junction bases with no gene match: 6. The CDR3 DNA follows: TGCGCCAGCAGCGACAGGGTTACGAACAATGAGCAGTTCTTC. It codes for CASSDRVTNNEQFF.

CDR3 bases: TGCGCCAGCAGCCAAGTTCCAGGGGGAAGGTACGAGCAGTACTTC. As protein: CASSQVPGGRYEQYF. V is TRBV4-1 and J is TRBJ2-7; 7 nucleotides align to TRBD1. V lost 1 base, J lost 4 bases, and 7 bases stayed unmatched. Germline V lookup: CDR1 MGHRA, CDR2 YSYEKL. The CDR3 covers 15 residues.

The rearrangement uses TRBV18 and TRBJ1-4, with TRBD1 as a possible D gene (6 bases). V gave up 3 bases and J gave up 8 bases, with 19 bases separating them. CDR3 length: 16 residues. Germline-derived CDR1 and CDR2 are KGHSH and LQKENI. In DNA, the CDR3 is TGTGCCAGCTCACCCCAACAGGGAGCGGAATTCGAAAAACTGTTTTTT. This codes for CASSPQQGAEFEKLFF.

This clone was detected only once. The CDR3 DNA sequence: TGCAGCGCCCTATTAGACCAAGAGACCCAGTACTTC. Protein product: CSALLDQETQYF. The rearrangement links TRBV29-1 to TRBJ2-5; D remains unclear. Between the trimmed V and J ends, which lost 7 bases and 0 bases, there was a span of 9 bases. Germline loops: CDR1 SQVTM, CDR2 ANQGSEA. The length of the CDR3 is 12 residues.

This chain joins TRBV28 and TRBJ1-1, with TRBD1 matching over 11 bases. The germline V gene has CDR1 MDHEN and CDR2 SYDVKM. The J segment lost 3 bases and the V segment lost 4 bases, leaving 1 base of the junction unmatched. CDR3 length: 14 amino acids. Here the CDR3 DNA reads TGTGCCAGCAGTTCGGACAGGGGGCACACTGAAGCTTTCTTT. Translated, it gives CASSSDRGHTEAFF.

The V gene is TRBV5-1, the J gene TRBJ1-1, with 7 bases lining up with TRBD1. The V gene end was trimmed by 7 bases and the J gene end by 0 bases; junction bases not matched to a gene: 6. Per the germline V gene, CDR1 is SGHRS and CDR2 is YFSETQ. This CDR3 is built from 14 residues. The CDR3 region is CASAGTALNTEAFF. Written as DNA, the CDR3 is TGCGCCAGCGCCGGGACAGCATTGAACACTGAAGCTTTCTTT.